These 16 T cell receptor beta chains were sequenced from one sample in a study of control samples from healthy donors and cancer patients. Method: immunoSEQ multiplex PCR; TCRdb's copy keeps in-frame clones and lacks some. The data show some 45,000 clones, with 75% to 90% seen just once and roughly 47% held by the top ten. Specimen: blood. Source of these receptors: a man in his 60s in good health.

The chain combines TRBV11-2 with TRBJ1-3, with D unclear. V shed 5 bases and J shed 0 bases, with 14 bases lying between them. The CDR3 contains 16 residues. Germline V gene sequence: CDR1 SGHAT, CDR2 FQNNGV. Here the CDR3 DNA reads TGTGCCAGCAGCCCGAGACGGAATCCCTCTGGAAACACCATATATTTT. Residues: CASSPRRNPSGNTIYF.

This chain connects TRBV2 to TRBJ2-2; 8 positions agree with TRBD1. J lost 0 bases, V lost 4 bases, and 1 base had no gene match. Germline V gene data show CDR1 as SNHLY and CDR2 as FYNNEI. The CDR3 consists of 15 residues. CDR3 in amino acids: CASSVDRANTGELFF. In nucleotides, the CDR3 is TGTGCCAGCAGTGTGGACAGGGCGAACACCGGGGAGCTGTTTTTT. The full variable domain, completed using reference TRBV2 and TRBJ2-2, is EPEVTQTPSHQVTQMGQEVILRCVPISNHLYFYWYRQILGQKVEFLVSFYNNEISEKSEIFDDQFSVERPDGSNFTLKIRSTKLEDSAMYFCASSVDRANTGELFFGEGSRLTVL.

The V and J genes are TRBV2 and TRBJ1-2, with D perhaps TRBD1 (5 bases). This CDR3 region has 14 residues. Trimming left V 7 bases short and J 8 bases short, with 20 bases between. Germline values: CDR1 SNHLY, CDR2 FYNNEI. CDR3 amino acids: CASTEGFYRGGYTF. In DNA, the CDR3 is TGTGCCAGCACCGAGGGGTTCTACAGAGGAGGCTACACCTTC.

The CDR3 DNA is TGTGCCAGTACCTTCTACCAGGAGACTGAAGCTTTCTTT. The encoded protein is CASTFYQETEAFF. The chain recombines TRBV12-3 or TRBV12-4 with TRBJ1-1; no firm D call. The CDR3 contains 13 residues. Trimming removed 9 bases at V and 5 bases at J, with 16 bases between.

The V gene is TRBV6-5, the J gene TRBJ2-5; no clear D gene. Germline loops: CDR1 MNHEY, CDR2 SVGAGI. Trimming removed 10 bases from V and 1 base from J, with 16 bases in between. This CDR3 comprises 14 residues. CDR3 region: CATTSGLSQETQYF. The CDR3, as DNA: TGTGCCACCACCTCCGGGCTGTCCCAAGAGACCCAGTACTTC.

CDR3 DNA: TGTGCCAGTGGGAGGAGAGGGCGAGCTAACGAGCAGTACTTC. Translation: CASGRRGRANEQYF. J is TRBJ2-7 and V is TRBV5-6; D may be TRBD2 (6 bases). The germline V gene encodes CDR1 SGHDT and CDR2 YYEEEE. V was trimmed by 8 bases and J by 5 bases, leaving 20 bases between them. The CDR3 spans 14 residues.

As concerns this clone: Because the CDR3's place on the DNA is in doubt, the DNA is left out and the CDR3 is given as listed by TCRdb. This sequence joins TRBV12-2 and TRBJ1-6; the table gives TRBD1 as D, unverified against the DNA. TRBV12-2 is annotated as a pseudogene. Ends included, the CDR3 has 17 residues. CDR3: CASRFGRGSLNNSPLHF.

This chain uses TRBV3-1 (or the pseudogene TRBV3-2) with TRBJ2-5; D possibly corresponds to TRBD2 (6 bases). Germline CDR1 LGHDT, CDR2 YNNKEL (reference sequence). Trimming pared 4 bases from V and 6 bases from J, leaving 15 bases between. The CDR3 runs to 14 residues. Here the CDR3 DNA reads TGTGCCAGCAGCCCATACCTAGGAGGGCAGACCCAGTACTTC. Translation: CASSPYLGGQTQYF.

The CDR3 loop is CASSPSYQETQYF. For the CDR3, the DNA is TGTGCCAGCTCACCATCGTACCAAGAGACCCAGTACTTC. V gene TRBV18 combines with J gene TRBJ2-5; D gene unclear. The germline V gene encodes CDR1 KGHSH and CDR2 LQKENI. CDR3 length equals 13 residues. V lost 2 bases, J lost 0 bases, and 4 bases lay in between.

This chain uses TRBV10-2 with TRBJ2-3; 12 bases agree with TRBD2. From germline, CDR1 is WSHSY and CDR2 SAAADI. V dropped 6 bases and J dropped 2; count of bases not matched to a gene: 6. The CDR3 sequence is 16 residues long. The CDR3 DNA is TGCGCCAGCAGGGTGACTAGCGGGGGATCCACAGATACGCAGTATTTT. Its translation: CASRVTSGGSTDTQYF.

The V gene is TRBV18, the J gene TRBJ2-7, with TRBD1 matching 9 bases. In germline, CDR1 is KGHSH, CDR2 LQKENI. This CDR3 region has 14 residues. Unmatched junction bases numbered 4, after V lost 3 bases and J lost 4 bases. The CDR3 spells CASSPRQGDYEQYF. The CDR3 DNA sequence: TGTGCCAGCTCACCGCGACAGGGGGATTACGAGCAGTACTTC.

A few counts support this clone. This chain uses TRBV5-1 with TRBJ1-3; no clear D gene. Per germline, CDR1 SGHRS and CDR2 YFSETQ. Trimming left V 3 bases short and J 2 bases short, with 9 bases between. The CDR3 totals 14 residues. CDR3 protein: CASSSVGTGNTIYF. The CDR3 bases are TGCGCCAGCAGCTCCGTGGGGACTGGAAACACCATATATTTT.

The V call is TRBV10-3, the J call TRBJ1-1, with unresolved D. CDR3 length: 13 amino acids. Germline V gene lookup returns CDR1 ENHRY and CDR2 SYGVKD. Trimming shortened V by 7 bases and J by 0 bases, and 9 bases separated the two germline ends. The CDR3 DNA follows: TGTGCCATCAAAGACAACCTGAACACTGAAGCTTTCTTT. Translated, it gives CAIKDNLNTEAFF.

The CDR3 region has the DNA TGCGCCAGCAGCCAAGAAGCTAGCGAGCGCACAGATACGCAGTATTTT. Amino acid sequence: CASSQEASERTDTQYF. The chain combines TRBV4-1 with TRBJ2-3; maybe TRBD2 (6 bases). The CDR3 spans 16 residues. The V end was cut by 0 bases, the J end by 1 base, with 11 bases between. The germline V gene has CDR1 MGHRA and CDR2 YSYEKL.

The chain carries TRBV7-9 and TRBJ2-1, with D perhaps matching TRBD2 (7 bases). Germline V lookup: CDR1 SEHNR, CDR2 FQNEAQ (reference sequence). Trimming shortened V by 4 bases and J by 1 base, and 14 bases separated the two germline ends. This CDR3 has 16 amino acids. DNA for the CDR3: TGTGCCAGCAGCTCTAGAGGGGGAGGGTCCTACAATGAGCAGTTCTTC. Protein sequence: CASSSRGGGSYNEQFF.

The chain uses TRBV19 and TRBJ2-7; 11 bases match TRBD1. The CDR3 totals 16 residues. Losses at the gene ends were 5 bases for V and 6 bases for J; bases not matched to a gene: 12. Germline V gene data show CDR1 as LNHDA and CDR2 as SQIVND (reference sequence). This chain's CDR3 is CASSPGTGGYPREQYF. In DNA form, the CDR3 reads TGTGCCAGTAGTCCCGGGACAGGGGGTTACCCCCGCGAGCAGTACTTC.